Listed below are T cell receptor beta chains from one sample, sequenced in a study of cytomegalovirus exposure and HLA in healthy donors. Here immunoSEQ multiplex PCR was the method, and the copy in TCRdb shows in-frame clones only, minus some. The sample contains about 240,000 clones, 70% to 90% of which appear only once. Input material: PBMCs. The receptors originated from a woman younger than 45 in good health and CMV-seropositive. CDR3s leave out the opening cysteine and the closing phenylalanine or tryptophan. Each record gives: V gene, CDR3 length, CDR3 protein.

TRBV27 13 ASSPRTAKAYEQY
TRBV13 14 ASTRRGTGNTGELF
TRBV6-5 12 ASSYGGMNTEAF
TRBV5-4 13 ASSFSLAEYNEQF
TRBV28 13 ASSSGDRVTDTQY
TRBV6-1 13 ASSGLSATNEKLF
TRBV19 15 ASSKRMTAADDQPQH
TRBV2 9 ASMEYEKLF
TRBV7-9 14 ASSSYRGPINEKLF
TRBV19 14 ASSIGEGTGPGELF
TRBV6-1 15 ASSEGMGSDSGNTIY
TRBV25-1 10 ASSANQETQY
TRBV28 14 ASSASGGYGEYEQY
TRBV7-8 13 ASSLDGTQNQPQH
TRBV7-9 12 ASSLDSSNYGYT
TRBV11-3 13 ASSLRSGAWDEQF
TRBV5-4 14 ASSLIQGQVARPQH
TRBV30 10 ARTGGGYGYT
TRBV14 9 ASSIWEEQY
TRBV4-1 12 ASSQEELIEKLF
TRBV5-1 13 ASSLKDNVLDEAF
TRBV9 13 ASSPTGGTNQPQH
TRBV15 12 ATTDISSPYGYT
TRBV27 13 ASRLDRGLANEQF
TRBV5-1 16 ASSLWVAGEGLSYEQY
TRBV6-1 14 ASSEASGTENTEAF
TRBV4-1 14 ASSQEPTGPLHGYT